This TCR beta chain was captured by sequencing in a study of regulatory T cells in long-lasting Graves disease. Both iRepertoire HTBI primers and Arm-PCR of CDR3 regions were used to build the TCR beta libraries. Source study methods: Sample data revealed 60 to 80 TRBV and 14 TRBJ segments. TCRdb ran MiXCR on the multiplex PCR reads and lists one entry per CDR3 protein. The V and J calls come from TCRdb's annotation, not from the publication. The sample includes hundreds of thousands of distinct CDR3 sequences, 15% to 20% seen only once; the top ten take 25% to 30%. Sample time point: newly diagnosed GD, antithyroid drugs for less than 3 months. With RNA extracted from PBMCs as input, the TCR library was made. This clonotype has at least ten counts. The same sample was also used in a study of T cells in Graves' hyperthyroidism and ophthalmopathy.

This clonotype originated in a man in his forties with Graves disease. The sequencing here drew on peripheral blood mononuclear cells (PBMCs), taken at new diagnosis, from a patient treated with antithyroid drugs.

The CDR3 spells CSVGGGLSYEQYF. In DNA form, the CDR3 reads TGCAGCGTTGGTGGGGGCTTATCCTACGAGCAGTACTTC. This chain uses TRBV29-1 with TRBJ2-7; possibly TRBD1 for D (6 bases). Germline assignment: CDR1 SQVTM and CDR2 ANQGSEA. This CDR3 region has 13 residues. V was trimmed by 4 bases and J by 1 base, leaving 11 bases between them.